The 17 T cell receptor beta chains given below trace back to one sample, sequenced in a study of blood T cell repertoires in COVID-19. Method: immunoSEQ multiplex PCR; TCRdb's copy keeps in-frame clones and lacks some. In the table there are about 220,000 clones, around 84% of which are singletons. Sequences were obtained from peripheral blood. The receptors originated from a human donor in a cohort sampled during active COVID-19.

The chain combines TRBV20-1 with TRBJ1-6; 8 bases fit TRBD1. Trimming removed 3 bases from V and 7 bases from J; junction bases left unmatched: 14. CDR1 is DFQATT, CDR2 SNEGSKA, per germline (reference sequence). The CDR3 spans 17 residues. CDR3 coding DNA: TGCAGTGCTAGTCCCTCCGACAGGGGTTTAGGGAATTCACCCCTCCACTTT. It translates to CSASPSDRGLGNSPLHF.

The chain carries TRBV15 and TRBJ1-2; weak D call: TRBD1 (6 bases). Germline values: CDR1 LNHNV, CDR2 YYDKDF (reference sequence). V gave up 3 bases and J gave up 8 bases, with 19 bases separating them. The CDR3 is 15 residues long. CDR3 sequence (DNA): TGTGCCACCAGCAGGGACAGCGAGAATTATGAGGGCTACACCTTC. It encodes CATSRDSENYEGYTF.

J is TRBJ2-7 and V is TRBV30; D not resolved. Germline assignment: CDR1 GTSNPN and CDR2 SVGIG (reference sequence). V dropped 3 bases and J dropped 0 bases, with 9 bases sitting between them. This CDR3 is built from 13 residues. The CDR3 DNA is TGTGCCTGGAGCCGGAACAGCTCCTACGAGCAGTACTTC. This encodes CAWSRNSSYEQYF.

The V gene is TRBV11-3, the J gene TRBJ2-1; 7 bases align to TRBD2. The CDR3 covers 16 residues. CDR1 is SGHNT and CDR2 is YENEEA in the germline V gene. The junction had 6 bases not matched to a gene; V was cut back by 0 bases and J by 4 bases. CDR3: CASSLEGSGSYNEQFF. The CDR3 nucleotides read TGTGCCAGCAGCTTAGAGGGTAGCGGGTCTTACAATGAGCAGTTCTTC. The full variable domain, in which reference TRBV11-3 and TRBJ2-1 provide the parts outside the CDR3, is EAGVVQSPRYKIIEKKQPVAFWCNPISGHNTLYWYLQNLGQGPELLIRYENEEAVDDSQLPKDRFSAERLKGVDSTLKIQPAELGDSAVYLCASSLEGSGSYNEQFFGPGTRLTVL.

The chain has TRBV5-1 and TRBJ2-5; 9 bases match TRBD2. CDR3 length equals 15 residues. Germline lookup yields CDR1 SGHRS and CDR2 YFSETQ. The J segment lost 4 bases and the V segment lost 2 bases, leaving 6 bases of the junction unmatched. The CDR3 nucleotides read TGCGCCAGCAGCTTCTCGGCGGGGGGGCGAGAGACCCAGTACTTC. Amino acid sequence: CASSFSAGGRETQYF.

To note about this clone: Other DNA sequences within the sample encode an identical CDR3. This sequence joins TRBV28 and TRBJ1-3; TRBD1 is a possible D gene (6 bases). The CDR3 runs to 16 residues. The V and J ends lost 1 base and 0 bases respectively, with 10 bases between them. Germline V gene data show CDR1 as MDHEN and CDR2 as SYDVKM. The CDR3 nucleotides are TGTGCCAGCAGTTTATATGGGGGGGCCTCTGGAAACACCATATATTTT. This gives the protein CASSLYGGASGNTIYF. Supplemented by reference TRBV28 and TRBJ1-3, the full variable domain reads DVKVTQSSRYLVKRTGEKVFLECVQDMDHENMFWYRQDPGLGLRLIYFSYDVKMKEKGDIPEGYSVSREKKERFSLILESASTNQTSMYLCASSLYGGASGNTIYFGEGSWLTVV.

The rearrangement links TRBV7-2 to TRBJ2-3; TRBD2 agrees at 7 bases. Germline values: CDR1 SGHTA, CDR2 FQGNSA. The CDR3 totals 15 residues. V lost 2 bases, J lost 1 base, and 3 bases stayed unmatched. The CDR3 coding sequence is TGTGCCAGCAGCTTAAGGCTAGCGGGCACAGATACGCAGTATTTT. Protein sequence: CASSLRLAGTDTQYF.

This clone was recorded a few times. The same CDR3 is also encoded by other DNA sequences in this sample. V is TRBV29-1 and J is TRBJ2-7, with TRBD2 matching 7 bases. Losses at the gene ends were 4 bases for V and 4 bases for J; bases not matched to a gene: 1. This CDR3 spans 11 amino acids. Germline lookup yields CDR1 SQVTM and CDR2 ANQGSEA. CDR3 nucleotides: TGCAGCGTTGGGGGGGGATACGAGCAGTACTTC. This sequence encodes CSVGGGYEQYF.

The rearrangement uses TRBV4-2 and TRBJ1-4, with D tentatively TRBD1 (5 bases). The CDR3 has 14 residues. Trimming cost V 0 bases and J 7 bases, with 9 bases left between them. CDR1 and CDR2 (germline): LGHNA, YNFKEQ. The CDR3 region is CASSQDPGLEKLFF. In DNA, the CDR3 is TGTGCCAGCAGCCAAGATCCAGGGCTTGAAAAACTGTTTTTT.

Comments on this clone: Sequence at one end of the junction differs from germline and may be a read error. The V and J genes are TRBV5-1 and TRBJ2-1; 7 positions match TRBD1. The CDR3 spans 14 residues. Germline V gene lookup returns CDR1 SGHRS and CDR2 YFSETQ. The CDR3 here is CASSFMTGYTEQFF. CDR3 bases: TGCGCCAGCAGCTTCATGACAGGGTACACTGAGCAGTTCTTC.

The chain links TRBV19 to TRBJ1-5, with 7 bases matching TRBD1. CDR3 length equals 17 residues. V lost 1 base, J lost 4 bases, and 10 bases stayed unmatched. CDR1 is LNHDA and CDR2 is SQIVND in the germline V gene (reference sequence). The CDR3 spells CASSIGGSGTENQPQHF. The CDR3 nucleotides read TGTGCCAGTAGTATAGGGGGCTCCGGGACAGAGAATCAGCCCCAGCATTTT.

The CDR3 sequence is CASSLSAGEFQETQYF. The DNA for the CDR3 is TGTGCCAGCAGTTTATCAGCGGGCGAATTCCAAGAGACCCAGTACTTC. This chain links TRBV27 with TRBJ2-5; D perhaps matches TRBD2 (6 bases). Germline V lookup: CDR1 MNHEY, CDR2 SMNVEV (reference sequence). V was shortened by 0 bases and J by 1 base, with 12 bases between the two germline ends. The CDR3 totals 16 residues.

The V and J genes are TRBV5-1 and TRBJ1-2, with D perhaps TRBD1 (5 bases). There are 14 residues in the CDR3. Trimming cost V 0 bases and J 8 bases, with 14 bases left between them. From germline, CDR1 is SGHRS and CDR2 YFSETQ. The CDR3 loop reads CASSLEASGQGYTF. The CDR3 DNA is TGCGCCAGCAGCTTGGAGGCGTCAGGGCAAGGCTACACCTTC.

This rearrangement joins TRBV7-2 to TRBJ2-1, with TRBD1 matching 8 bases. After removal of 1 base from V and 5 bases from J, the junction contained 4 bases not matched to a gene. Per the germline V gene, CDR1 is SGHTA and CDR2 is FQGNSA. The CDR3 is 15 residues long. The CDR3 bases are TGTGCCAGCAGCTTAGTAACAGGGGGACACAATGAGCAGTTCTTC. Protein product: CASSLVTGGHNEQFF.

The V and J genes are TRBV11-2 and TRBJ2-5, with a tentative D call TRBD2 (5 bases). Germline loops: CDR1 SGHAT, CDR2 FQNNGV. The CDR3 extends over 13 amino acids. The ends were cut back, 0 bases at V and 9 bases at J, with 11 bases in the middle. The CDR3 sequence is CASSLEPPGAQYF. For the CDR3, the DNA is TGTGCCAGCAGCTTAGAACCCCCCGGGGCCCAGTACTTC.

This clone was detected only once. The chain recombines TRBV9 with TRBJ1-1; TRBD1 is a possible D gene (6 bases). The CDR3 is made up of 14 amino acids. Trimming stripped 0 bases from V and 1 base from J, with 7 bases between. CDR1 SGDLS and CDR2 YYNGEE come from the germline V gene. CDR3 region: CASSVGGQNTEAFF. DNA for the CDR3: TGTGCCAGCAGCGTAGGGGGGCAGAACACTGAAGCTTTCTTT.

The chain links TRBV3-1 (or the pseudogene TRBV3-2) to TRBJ1-2, with 9 nucleotides matching TRBD1. Looked up from germline, CDR1 is LGHDT and CDR2 is YNNKEL (reference sequence). The V gene end was trimmed by 0 bases and the J gene end by 4 bases; junction bases not matched to a gene: 9. This CDR3 has 17 residues. The CDR3 coding sequence is TGTGCCAGCAGCCAAGAGATCGGACAGGGGTACGGCTATGGCTACACCTTC. Protein: CASSQEIGQGYGYGYTF.